The entry below gives a single TCR beta chain sequence along with its context. What it binds is not known. V trimming: 1 base; J trimming: 3 bases; junction bases outside the gene matches: 7. The CDR3 runs 16 residues. The germline V gene encodes CDR1 GTSNPN and CDR2 SVGIG (reference sequence). Only in-frame clones appear in the TCRdb table, and some are missing; sequencing was by immunoSEQ multiplex PCR. The table lists about 73,000 clones, roughly 75% of them singletons. Subsequent to a culture period of around 10 days, CD4+ T cells were isolated. All study participants received two doses of BNT162b2 or mRNA-1273 vaccine. The source of the sample is a study of vaccination effects on CD4 cells after COVID-19. Whole-study results and caveats: The study found that only 1 of 255 vaccine-induced clones from healthy vaccinees cross-reacted with common cold coronaviruses. There was marked clonal contraction among infection- and vaccine-induced clones late after vaccination.

The specimen comprised CD4+ T cells from PBMCs cultured without peptide, sampled after COVID-19 vaccination. The clonotype comes from a human donor who received a COVID-19 vaccine. The V and J genes are TRBV30 and TRBJ2-2; 8 bases fit TRBD1. The CDR3 loop is CAWSDPQGVYTGELFF. The CDR3 nucleotides are TGTGCCTGGAGTGATCCACAGGGGGTGTACACCGGGGAGCTGTTTTTT.